A single sample gave rise to the 8 T cell receptor beta chains below, sequenced in a study of cytomegalovirus exposure and HLA in healthy donors. 13 Jbeta primers and 60 Vbeta primers were used for the PCR. This table comes from immunoSEQ multiplex PCR, and its TCRdb copy is limited to in-frame clones, with some not included. The sample contains more than 50,000 clones, more than 60% of which appear only once. The sample comprised PBMCs. The receptor source for this set is a middle-aged woman in good health and CMV-seropositive.

This clone was seen a single time. The genes are TRBV7-6 and TRBJ1-1; D perhaps matches TRBD1 (5 bases). This CDR3 spans 13 amino acids. CDR1 and CDR2 from the germline V gene are SGHVS and FNYEAQ. Trimming took off 7 bases at V and 1 base at J, with 10 bases between the two ends. The CDR3 DNA is TGTGCCAGCACGGCGGGGGGGAACACTGAAGCTTTCTTT. Residues: CASTAGGNTEAFF.

The CDR3 DNA reads as TGTGCCAGCAGCGTTTTCCAAGTACCCCGGGACAGGGGAGGGAATGGCTACACCTTC. Encoded protein: CASSVFQVPRDRGGNGYTF. The chain has TRBV9 and TRBJ1-2; the match to TRBD1 covers 10 bases. Germline V gene sequence: CDR1 SGDLS, CDR2 YYNGEE. The CDR3 covers 19 residues. Trimming removed 2 bases from V and 6 bases from J; junction bases left unmatched: 19.

V usage is TRBV9 and J usage is TRBJ2-1, with 7 positions matching TRBD1. Unmatched junction bases numbered 8, after V lost 4 bases and J lost 4 bases. CDR3 length equals 15 residues. Germline V gene sequence: CDR1 SGDLS, CDR2 YYNGEE. The CDR3 sequence: CASSPGSGQYNEQFF. The CDR3 nucleotides are TGTGCCAGCAGCCCAGGTTCGGGACAGTACAATGAGCAGTTCTTC. Supplemented by reference TRBV9 and TRBJ2-1, the full variable domain reads DSGVTQTPKHLITATGQRVTLRCSPRSGDLSVYWYQQSLDQGLQFLIQYYNGEERAKGNILERFSAQQFPDLHSELNLSSLELGDSALYFCASSPGSGQYNEQFFGPGTRLTVL.

This clone appeared a single time. The chain has TRBV30 and TRBJ1-1, with a weak D call TRBD1 (5 bases). V lost 3 bases to trimming and J lost 5 bases, with 16 bases between them. Germline CDR1 reads GTSNPN; CDR2 reads SVGIG (reference sequence). The CDR3 consists of 14 residues. CDR3 DNA: TGTGCCTGGAGGGCAGGGTTGATTGGGACTGAAGCTTTCTTT. Encoded protein: CAWRAGLIGTEAFF. The full variable domain, with the rest looked up from reference TRBV30 and TRBJ1-1, is SQTIHQWPATLVQPVGSPLSLECTVEGTSNPNLYWYRQAAGRGLQLLFYSVGIGQISSEVPQNLSASRPQDRQFILSSKKLLLSDSGFYLCAWRAGLIGTEAFFGQGTRLTVV.

The chain is built from TRBV9 and TRBJ2-7, with D unresolved. Trimming pared 0 bases from V and 0 bases from J, leaving 7 bases between. Germline loops: CDR1 SGDLS, CDR2 YYNGEE. The CDR3 totals 14 residues. The CDR3 coding sequence is TGTGCCAGCAGCGTAGATAACTTCTCCTACGAGCAGTACTTC. Translating gives CASSVDNFSYEQYF.

The V gene is TRBV2, the J gene TRBJ2-3; D perhaps matches TRBD1 (5 bases). V lost 3 bases to trimming and J lost 4 bases, with 5 bases between them. Germline V CDR1 and CDR2: SNHLY, FYNNEI. The CDR3 sequence is 12 residues long. In DNA form, the CDR3 reads TGTGCCAGCAGTGACAGGGCAGATACGCAGTATTTT. Amino acids: CASSDRADTQYF.

The chain joins TRBV18 to TRBJ1-5; D remains ambiguous. V was trimmed by 4 bases and J by 1 base, leaving 17 bases between them. CDR1 and CDR2 (germline): KGHSH, LQKENI. The CDR3 is 17 amino acids. The DNA for the CDR3 is TGTGCCAGCTCACGCTACGATATCAGAGCGAGCAATCAGCCCCAGCATTTT. Translating it yields CASSRYDIRASNQPQHF.

As regards this clone: One end of the junction varies from germline; a read error may be responsible. The chain carries TRBV7-9 and TRBJ2-7; possibly TRBD2 for D (6 bases). Germline V gives CDR1 SEHNR, CDR2 FQNEAQ (reference sequence). This CDR3 is built from 13 residues. The CDR3 region has the DNA TGTTCCAGCAGCTTATTGGTGGCGGGGGAGCAGTACTTC. Translating gives CSSSLLVAGEQYF. Drawing the rest from reference TRBV7-9 and TRBJ2-7, the complete variable domain is DTGVSQNPRHKITKRGQNVTFRCDPISEHNRLYWYRQTLGQGPEFLTYFQNEAQLEKSRLLSDRFSAERPKGSFSTLEIQRTEQGDSAMYLCSSSLLVAGEQYFGPGTRLTVT.